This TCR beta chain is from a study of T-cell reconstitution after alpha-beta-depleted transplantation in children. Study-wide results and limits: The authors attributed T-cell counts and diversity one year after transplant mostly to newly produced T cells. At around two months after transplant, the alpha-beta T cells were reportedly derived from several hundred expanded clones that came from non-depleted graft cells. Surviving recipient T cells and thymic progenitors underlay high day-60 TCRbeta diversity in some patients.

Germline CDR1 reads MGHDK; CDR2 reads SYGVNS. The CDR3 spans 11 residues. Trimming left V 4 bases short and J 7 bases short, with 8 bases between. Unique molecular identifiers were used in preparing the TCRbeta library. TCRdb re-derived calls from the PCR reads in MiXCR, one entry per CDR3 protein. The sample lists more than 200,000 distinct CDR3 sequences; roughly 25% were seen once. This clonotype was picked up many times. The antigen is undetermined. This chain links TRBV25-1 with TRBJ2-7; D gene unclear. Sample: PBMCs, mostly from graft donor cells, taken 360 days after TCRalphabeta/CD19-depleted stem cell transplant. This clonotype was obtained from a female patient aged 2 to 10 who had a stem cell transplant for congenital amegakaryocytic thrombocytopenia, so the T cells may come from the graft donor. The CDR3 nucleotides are TGTGCCAGCAGTGTTTTTGGGGAGCAGTACTTC. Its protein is CASSVFGEQYF.